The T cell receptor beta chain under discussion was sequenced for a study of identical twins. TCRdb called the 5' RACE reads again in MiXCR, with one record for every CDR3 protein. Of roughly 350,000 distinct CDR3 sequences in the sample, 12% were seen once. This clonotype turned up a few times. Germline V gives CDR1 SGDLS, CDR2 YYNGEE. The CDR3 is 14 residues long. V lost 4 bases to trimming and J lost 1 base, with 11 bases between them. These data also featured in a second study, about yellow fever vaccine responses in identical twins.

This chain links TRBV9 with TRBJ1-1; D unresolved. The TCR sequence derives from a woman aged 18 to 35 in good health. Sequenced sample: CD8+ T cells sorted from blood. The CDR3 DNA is TGTGCCAGCAGCTACCTGAGTCAGAACACTGAAGCTTTCTTT. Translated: CASSYLSQNTEAFF.